Each of the 24 T cell receptor beta chains below was sequenced from the same sample in a study of T-cell memory formation after mild COVID-19. MiXCR, applied by TCRdb to the 5' RACE reads, yields one record per CDR3 protein. This table holds about 610,000 distinct CDR3 sequences, 15% to 20% found once. The sample taken for sequencing was PBMCs or a T cell subset sorted from them (not recorded which). The receptors here all came from an adult woman who had mild COVID-19 (a few samples of this study predate the infection). Cell type and time point are not known.

The chain joins TRBV24-1 to TRBJ2-1; tentatively, D is TRBD1 or TRBD2 (5 bases each). Trimming pared 5 bases from V and 7 bases from J, leaving 11 bases between. Germline V gives CDR1 KGHDR, CDR2 SFDVKD. The CDR3 is 13 residues long. In nucleotides, the CDR3 is TGTGCCACCAGTGTTCAATGGGGGAATGAGCAGTTCTTC. Translating gives CATSVQWGNEQFF.

In this sample, this clonotype turned up a few times. The V call is TRBV4-1, the J call TRBJ2-1, with 9 bases fitting TRBD1. Trimming cost V 5 bases and J 8 bases; bases outside gene matches: 10. Germline lookup yields CDR1 MGHRA and CDR2 YSYEKL. This CDR3 contains 15 residues. The CDR3 bases are TGCGCCAGCAGCGCACCCGGGACAGGGAACTATGAGCAGTTCTTC. It yields the protein CASSAPGTGNYEQFF.

This clonotype has only a few counts. V gene TRBV29-1 combines with J gene TRBJ2-5, with no clear D. Trimming cost V 4 bases and J 7 bases, with 16 bases left between them. This CDR3 comprises 13 residues. CDR1 SQVTM and CDR2 ANQGSEA come from the germline V gene. The CDR3 region is CSVVFRSPGTQYF. The CDR3 DNA follows: TGCAGCGTTGTTTTCCGGTCCCCAGGGACCCAGTACTTC.

The J gene is TRBJ1-2, the V gene TRBV5-1; 7 bases align to TRBD1. Germline CDR1 is SGHRS and CDR2 is YFSETQ. The J segment lost 8 bases and the V segment lost 2 bases, leaving 6 bases of the junction unmatched. The CDR3 covers 13 residues. This chain's CDR3 is CASSLQGREGYTF. The CDR3 DNA reads as TGCGCCAGCAGCTTACAGGGGAGAGAGGGCTACACCTTC.

This clonotype was seen only a few times. This chain links TRBV2 with TRBJ1-5; the D gene is possibly TRBD1 (6 bases). CDR3 length: 15 amino acids. CDR1 and CDR2 (germline): SNHLY, FYNNEI. V was cut by 6 bases and J by 7 bases, with 19 bases left in between. As DNA, the CDR3 is TGTGCCAGCAGAGGGGTACAGGGTGTAGGGCAGCCCCAGCATTTT. Protein product: CASRGVQGVGQPQHF.

The chain is built from TRBV30 and TRBJ1-4; no definite D call. V was shortened by 2 bases and J by 8 bases, with 9 bases between the two germline ends. This CDR3 contains 12 residues. Germline V gives CDR1 GTSNPN, CDR2 SVGIG (reference sequence). The CDR3 reads CAWSSADEKLFF. The CDR3 DNA reads TGTGCCTGGAGTTCGGCGGACGAAAAACTGTTTTTT.

The chain uses TRBV27 and TRBJ1-1; possible D gene TRBD1, 5 bases. The CDR3 runs 15 residues. V was trimmed by 5 bases and J by 1 base, leaving 14 bases between them. Per germline, CDR1 MNHEY and CDR2 SMNVEV (reference sequence). The CDR3 region has the DNA TGTGCCAGCAGTGGGCACGGGACGGCGAACACTGAAGCTTTCTTT. This translates into CASSGHGTANTEAFF.

This chain uses TRBV5-6 with TRBJ1-6; 9 bases match TRBD1. The CDR3 extends over 13 amino acids. With V trimmed by 3 bases and J by 10 bases, 2 bases remained unmatched. The V gene's germline CDR1 is SGHDT and CDR2 YYEEEE. CDR3 in amino acids: CASSSDRGSPLHF. DNA for the CDR3: TGTGCCAGCAGCTCGGACAGGGGATCACCCCTCCACTTT.

The chain combines TRBV3-1 with TRBJ2-5; a possible D gene is TRBD1 (6 bases). V lost 4 bases and J lost 5, with 11 bases in between. There are 13 residues in the CDR3. Germline V lookup: CDR1 LGHDT, CDR2 YNNKEL (reference sequence). The CDR3: CASSLRGFETQYF. The CDR3 nucleotides are TGTGCCAGCAGCCTAAGGGGGTTCGAGACCCAGTACTTC.

This clonotype has a handful of counts. The chain is built from TRBV3-1 and TRBJ2-5; no clear D gene. Trimming removed 4 bases at V and 5 bases at J, with 11 bases between. Per the germline V gene, CDR1 is LGHDT and CDR2 is YNNKEL (reference sequence). The CDR3 has 13 residues. The CDR3 sequence: CASSPQNGETQYF. CDR3 DNA: TGTGCCAGCAGCCCTCAGAACGGGGAGACCCAGTACTTC.

This clonotype was seen a few times. The chain is built from TRBV24-1 and TRBJ2-2; TRBD1 aligns across 10 bases. V lost 1 base to trimming and J lost 3 bases; unmatched junction nucleotides: 4. Germline CDR1 is KGHDR and CDR2 is SFDVKD. This CDR3 has 17 amino acids. CDR3 in DNA: TGTGCCACCAGTGATTTTCGGGACAGGGGACACACCGGGGAGCTGTTTTTT. It yields the protein CATSDFRDRGHTGELFF.

This clonotype was counted only a few times. The chain employs TRBV29-1 and TRBJ2-7; TRBD1 aligns across 8 bases. The CDR3 is 11 residues long. Per the germline V gene, CDR1 is SQVTM and CDR2 is ANQGSEA. V was pared by 8 bases and J by 2 bases, with 2 bases of the junction left unmatched. CDR3 sequence reads: CSQDRAYEQYF. DNA of the CDR3: TGCAGCCAGGACAGGGCCTACGAGCAGTACTTC.

This chain uses TRBV5-1 with TRBJ1-1; perhaps TRBD1 as D (6 bases). Germline CDR1 reads SGHRS; CDR2 reads YFSETQ. Trimming removed 5 bases from V and 10 bases from J, with 18 bases in between. This CDR3 has 13 amino acids. The CDR3 coding sequence is TGCGCCAGCAGGGGGCCGGGGGGCTGGGGAGCTTTCTTT. Translation gives CASRGPGGWGAFF.

The gene calls are TRBV3-1 and TRBJ2-7, with 9 bases fitting TRBD1. The ends lost 4 bases at V and 7 bases at J; junction bases unmatched: 5. Germline V CDR1 and CDR2: LGHDT, YNNKEL (reference sequence). The length of the CDR3 is 13 residues. In DNA, the CDR3 is TGTGCCAGCAGCCCGGGACAGGGATGGGAGCAGTACTTC. Translated, it gives CASSPGQGWEQYF.

The rearrangement joins TRBV12-3 or TRBV12-4 to TRBJ2-4; 7 bases line up with TRBD1. V lost 3 bases to trimming and J lost 7 bases; unmatched junction nucleotides: 3. This CDR3 has 13 amino acids. The CDR3, as DNA: TGTGCCAGCAGTTTCGGCAGGGGGAACATTCAGTACTTC. Protein product: CASSFGRGNIQYF.

This clonotype was found a few times. This sequence joins TRBV5-5 and TRBJ1-4, with 7 bases aligning to TRBD1. V gave up 5 bases and J gave up 5 bases; unmatched junction bases: 12. CDR1 and CDR2 from the germline V gene are SGHKS and YYEKEE (reference sequence). This CDR3 comprises 16 residues. The CDR3 DNA sequence: TGTGCCAGCAGTAACAGGGGAAACGCCAAGAATGAAAAACTGTTTTTT. Its translation is CASSNRGNAKNEKLFF.

V is TRBV7-9 and J is TRBJ1-2; 9 bases fit TRBD1. From germline, CDR1 is SEHNR and CDR2 FQNEAQ (reference sequence). The CDR3 runs 14 residues. Losses at the gene ends were 7 bases for V and 7 bases for J; bases not matched to a gene: 10. The CDR3 here is CASNPGQGLSGYTF. Here the CDR3 DNA reads TGTGCCAGCAATCCGGGACAGGGACTATCTGGCTACACCTTC.

This clonotype came up many times. J is TRBJ1-2 and V is TRBV7-2, with D possibly being TRBD1 (5 bases). V shed 1 base and J shed 2 bases, with 8 bases lying between them. Germline values: CDR1 SGHTA, CDR2 FQGNSA. There are 14 residues in the CDR3. The CDR3 reads CASSLGRTNYGYTF. Here the CDR3 DNA reads TGTGCCAGCAGCTTAGGGCGGACAAACTATGGCTACACCTTC.

The rearrangement links TRBV9 to TRBJ1-3; D gene ambiguous. There are 15 residues in the CDR3. Trimming shortened V by 3 bases and J by 1 base, and 11 bases separated the two germline ends. In germline, CDR1 is SGDLS, CDR2 YYNGEE. CDR3 bases: TGTGCCAGCAGCGCTGGGATTTTTTCTGGAAACACCATATATTTT. This sequence encodes CASSAGIFSGNTIYF.

This clonotype has a handful of counts. The genes are TRBV30 and TRBJ1-6; no clear D gene. The ends were cut back, 1 base at V and 10 bases at J, with 14 bases in the middle. The germline V gene has CDR1 GTSNPN and CDR2 SVGIG (reference sequence). The CDR3 is 14 amino acids. The CDR3 protein is CAWSAGPPGSPLHF. CDR3 nucleotides: TGTGCCTGGAGTGCCGGGCCTCCGGGGTCACCCCTCCACTTT.

The chain recombines TRBV6-2 or TRBV6-3 with TRBJ1-1; tentative D call: TRBD1 (5 bases). This CDR3 region has 14 residues. The germline gives CDR1 MNHEY, CDR2 SVGEGT. V lost 0 bases, J lost 7 bases, and 12 bases lay in between. The DNA of the CDR3 is TGTGCCAGCAGTTACTCGACGACGACAGTTGAAGCTTTCTTT. Translating it yields CASSYSTTTVEAFF.

This clonotype was detected ten times or more. J is TRBJ2-1 and V is TRBV7-8; 7 bases are a match to TRBD1. CDR1 SGHVS and CDR2 FQNEAQ come from the germline V gene. J was trimmed by 3 bases and V by 7 bases; bases with no gene match: 9. The CDR3 extends over 15 amino acids. In DNA form, the CDR3 reads TGTGCCAGCACCAAAGACAGGGAGATCTACAATGAGCAGTTCTTC. This sequence encodes CASTKDREIYNEQFF.

The V call is TRBV12-3 or TRBV12-4, the J call TRBJ1-1; D call uncertain. The germline V and J ends were trimmed by 7 bases and 6 bases, with 15 bases remaining between them. This CDR3 contains 13 residues. In DNA, the CDR3 is TGTGCCAGCACCGAAACTGGCGGCGCTGAAGCTTTCTTT. This encodes CASTETGGAEAFF.

This chain connects TRBV18 to TRBJ1-1; D is possibly TRBD1 (6 bases). This CDR3 has 13 residues. The germline gives CDR1 KGHSH, CDR2 LQKENI. The V end lost 4 bases, the J end lost 5 bases, and 11 bases lay between the germline ends. CDR3 residues: CASSLAGETEAFF. In DNA, the CDR3 is TGTGCCAGCTCACTTGCAGGGGAAACTGAAGCTTTCTTT.